Presented here are 26 T cell receptor beta chains from one specimen sequenced in a study of technical replicates of blood from a few donors (TCRdb year 2017). The method behind the library was the immunoSEQ multiplex PCR assay. TCRdb took over this immuneACCESS table, retaining in-frame rearrangements with V and J assigned. Such tables are incomplete; in checked studies, under half of the missing clones stem from an unresolved V gene, and the remainder is unexplained. The sample profile shows about 85,000 clones; approximately 94% of them were found once. The ten biggest clones cover approximately 0.25% of the sample. Sequenced material: T cells isolated from PBMCs. Source of these receptors: a human donor in good health.

The chain has TRBV25-1 and TRBJ2-1; D is unclear. Trimming took 1 base from V and 8 from J, leaving 6 bases between them. The CDR3 is 12 amino acids. Looked up from germline, CDR1 is MGHDK and CDR2 is SYGVNS. This CDR3 reads CASSESRYEQFF. Written as DNA, the CDR3 is TGTGCCAGCAGTGAATCTAGATATGAGCAGTTCTTC.

The chain links TRBV6-5 to TRBJ2-7, with D maybe TRBD1 (5 bases). The CDR3 extends over 14 amino acids. Deletions cut 2 bases from V and 6 bases from J, with 14 bases between. The V gene's germline CDR1 is MNHEY and CDR2 SVGAGI. In DNA, the CDR3 is TGTGCCAGCAGTTACGCTCAGACAGCCGGCGAGCAGTACTTC. It yields the protein CASSYAQTAGEQYF.

This chain links TRBV6-5 with TRBJ2-7; D is possibly TRBD1 (6 bases). V was pared by 5 bases and J by 0 bases, with 11 bases between. The CDR3 sequence is 14 residues long. The germline CDR1 and CDR2 sequences are MNHEY and SVGAGI. The CDR3 is CASSRQESSYEQYF. The CDR3 coding sequence is TGTGCCAGCAGTCGACAGGAAAGCTCCTACGAGCAGTACTTC.

J is TRBJ1-2 and V is TRBV7-8; no reliable D call. The CDR3 runs to 13 residues. Germline CDR1 SGHVS, CDR2 FQNEAQ. V was pared by 5 bases and J by 3 bases, with 10 bases between. CDR3 protein: CASSPHGDYGYTF. In DNA form, the CDR3 reads TGTGCCAGCAGCCCCCACGGTGACTATGGCTACACCTTC.

The chain joins TRBV6-6 to TRBJ2-3; possibly TRBD1 for D (5 bases). Germline loops: CDR1 MNHNY, CDR2 SVGAGI (reference sequence). This CDR3 region has 13 residues. The V and J ends lost 8 bases and 7 bases respectively, with 16 bases between them. The CDR3 loop reads CASDDNPGYTQYF. Here the CDR3 DNA reads TGTGCCAGCGATGATAACCCAGGGTATACGCAGTATTTT.

The chain recombines TRBV5-1 with TRBJ2-3, with D hard to call. Germline CDR1 and CDR2: SGHRS and YFSETQ. Trimming stripped 4 bases from V and 12 bases from J, with 15 bases between. The CDR3 runs to 12 residues. The CDR3 loop is CASSITTEVQYF. CDR3 in DNA: TGCGCCAGCAGCATTACTACCGAGGTTCAGTATTTT. The entire variable domain, with the rest obtained from reference TRBV5-1 and TRBJ2-3, is as follows: KAGVTQTPRYLIKTRGQQVTLSCSPISGHRSVSWYQQTPGQGLQFLFEYFSETQRNKGNFPGRFSGRQFSNSRSEMNVSTLELGDSALYLCASSITTEVQYFGPGTRLTVL.

The chain has TRBV9 and TRBJ2-1, with 8 bases matching TRBD2. The germline V gene encodes CDR1 SGDLS and CDR2 YYNGEE. V lost 2 bases to trimming and J lost 4 bases; unmatched junction nucleotides: 5. CDR3 length: 15 residues. CDR3 DNA sequence: TGTGCCAGCAGCGTTACCGGGAGGGCTTACAATGAGCAGTTCTTC. It is translated as CASSVTGRAYNEQFF.

The chain has TRBV5-8 and TRBJ1-2; 9 bases align to TRBD1. The trim removed 4 bases at V and 8 bases at J, leaving 9 bases unmatched. Germline V lookup: CDR1 SGHTS, CDR2 YDEGEE. This CDR3 contains 14 residues. This CDR3 is CASSARDRAYGYTF. CDR3 DNA sequence: TGTGCCAGCAGCGCTCGGGACAGGGCATACGGCTACACCTTC.

V and J are TRBV10-2 and TRBJ2-1; a possible D gene is TRBD1 (5 bases). In germline, CDR1 is WSHSY, CDR2 SAAADI. V dropped 7 bases and J dropped 7 bases, with 14 bases sitting between them. The CDR3 is made up of 13 amino acids. CDR3 protein: CASTSRGANEQFF. The CDR3 DNA reads TGCGCCAGCACCAGTCGTGGGGCGAATGAGCAGTTCTTC.

V gene TRBV5-1 combines with J gene TRBJ1-2; D remains unclear. V was trimmed by 0 bases and J by 7 bases, leaving 13 bases between them. The CDR3 runs to 14 residues. Looked up from germline, CDR1 is SGHRS and CDR2 is YFSETQ. DNA of the CDR3: TGCGCCAGCAGCTTGGTTGGCGGCCCGCCTGGCTACACCTTC. As protein: CASSLVGGPPGYTF.

V usage is TRBV30 and J usage is TRBJ1-1, with 7 positions matching TRBD1. CDR1 is GTSNPN and CDR2 is SVGIG in the germline V gene (reference sequence). This CDR3 has 13 amino acids. J was trimmed by 3 bases and V by 2 bases; bases with no gene match: 3. The CDR3 here is CAWSRQGDTEAFF. CDR3 DNA: TGTGCCTGGAGTCGGCAGGGGGACACTGAAGCTTTCTTT.

J is TRBJ1-2 and V is TRBV9; the D is unclear. Germline V gene sequence: CDR1 SGDLS, CDR2 YYNGEE. V was pared by 4 bases and J by 8 bases, with 15 bases between. The CDR3 covers 13 residues. The CDR3 DNA reads as TGTGCCAGCAGCTCTCAAACAGCGGTAGGCTACACCTTC. Amino acid sequence: CASSSQTAVGYTF.

The CDR3 DNA sequence: TGTGCCAGCAACCCAGGCAACTATGGCTACACCTTC. This encodes CASNPGNYGYTF. The chain links TRBV2 to TRBJ1-2; D gene uncertain. Deletions cut 7 bases from V and 2 bases from J, with 8 bases between. The CDR3 extends over 12 amino acids. CDR1 is SNHLY and CDR2 is FYNNEI in the germline V gene.

J is TRBJ2-1 and V is TRBV5-6, with 7 bases matching TRBD2. CDR3 length: 16 residues. V gave up 2 bases and J gave up 4 bases; unmatched junction bases: 9. The germline CDR1 and CDR2 sequences are SGHDT and YYEEEE. The CDR3 spells CASSFYGRASYNEQFF. The CDR3 DNA reads TGTGCCAGCAGCTTTTATGGGAGGGCCTCTTACAATGAGCAGTTCTTC.

V is TRBV7-9 and J is TRBJ2-7, with 8 nucleotides matching TRBD1. From germline, CDR1 is SEHNR and CDR2 FQNEAQ (reference sequence). The CDR3 extends over 14 amino acids. Unmatched junction bases numbered 8, after V lost 5 bases and J lost 5 bases. CDR3 sequence: CASSLRQGSDEQYF. DNA of the CDR3: TGTGCCAGCAGCCTCAGACAGGGGAGTGACGAGCAGTACTTC.

The CDR3 bases are TGTGCCAGCAGTCGACAGGGCCACGAGCAGTACTTC. It specifies CASSRQGHEQYF. The gene calls are TRBV11-3 and TRBJ2-7, with 7 bases fitting TRBD1. The germline V gene has CDR1 SGHNT and CDR2 YENEEA. This CDR3 has 12 residues. V lost 6 bases, J lost 5 bases, and 4 bases stayed unmatched.

The rearrangement uses TRBV27 and TRBJ2-7, with a tentative D call TRBD2 (6 bases). Trimming left V 2 bases short and J 3 bases short, with 14 bases between. This CDR3 is built from 15 residues. Germline V lookup: CDR1 MNHEY, CDR2 SMNVEV (reference sequence). The CDR3 loop is CASSLRGLANYEQYF. DNA of the CDR3: TGTGCCAGCAGTTTACGTGGCCTAGCGAACTACGAGCAGTACTTC.

The CDR3 loop reads CAWSVVRGTDTQYF. CDR3 in DNA: TGTGCCTGGAGTGTAGTGCGGGGCACAGATACGCAGTATTTT. This chain connects TRBV30 to TRBJ2-3; possibly TRBD2 for D (5 bases). The CDR3 spans 14 residues. The V gene's germline CDR1 is GTSNPN and CDR2 SVGIG (reference sequence). V lost 0 bases, J lost 1 base, and 8 bases lay in between.

This chain connects TRBV19 to TRBJ1-4; possibly TRBD1 for D (6 bases). The germline gives CDR1 LNHDA, CDR2 SQIVND (reference sequence). V was cut by 1 base and J by 3 bases, with 24 bases left in between. The CDR3 spans 20 residues. CDR3 DNA sequence: TGTGCCAGTAGTATAGCCAGGGGAGGGGTAGGGGTCCAATCTAATGAAAAACTGTTTTTT. Translated: CASSIARGGVGVQSNEKLFF.

V gene TRBV4-1 combines with J gene TRBJ2-1; 7 nucleotides align to TRBD2. Germline lookup yields CDR1 MGHRA and CDR2 YSYEKL. V trimming: 4 bases; J trimming: 2 bases; junction bases outside the gene matches: 8. This CDR3 is 16 amino acids long. As DNA, the CDR3 is TGCGCCAGCAGCCCCGTCGGTCGGGGGGCCTACAATGAGCAGTTCTTC. It codes for CASSPVGRGAYNEQFF.

V is TRBV27 and J is TRBJ1-5, with 9 bases that match TRBD1. Trimming took 3 bases from V and 9 from J; bases not matched to a gene: 3. CDR1 is MNHEY, CDR2 SMNVEV, per germline (reference sequence). This CDR3 has 13 residues. The CDR3 reads CASSFDRGGPQHF. CDR3 nucleotide sequence: TGTGCCAGCAGTTTTGACAGGGGGGGGCCCCAGCATTTT.

This chain joins TRBV19 and TRBJ2-5, with 11 bases aligning to TRBD2. V dropped 6 bases and J dropped 1; count of bases not matched to a gene: 10. Germline V gene data show CDR1 as LNHDA and CDR2 as SQIVND (reference sequence). This CDR3 comprises 17 residues. This chain's CDR3 is CASSAGTSGGGQETQYF. The DNA for the CDR3 is TGTGCCAGTAGCGCCGGGACTAGCGGAGGAGGCCAAGAGACCCAGTACTTC.

The chain uses TRBV6-4 and TRBJ1-2, with D tentatively TRBD1 (5 bases). CDR1 and CDR2 from the germline V gene are MRHNA and SNTAGT. CDR3 length: 14 amino acids. V was pared by 7 bases and J by 0 bases, with 12 bases between. The CDR3 sequence: CASKPDSANYGYTF. CDR3 coding DNA: TGTGCCAGCAAACCAGACAGCGCTAACTATGGCTACACCTTC.

The V gene is TRBV4-1, the J gene TRBJ1-3, with a weak D call TRBD1 (6 bases). The CDR3 is 18 residues long. Trimming stripped 4 bases from V and 1 base from J, with 20 bases between. The germline CDR1 and CDR2 sequences are MGHRA and YSYEKL. CDR3 sequence (DNA): TGCGCCAGCAGCCCAGGGGTTCCTAACTCTTATTCTGGAAACACCATATATTTT. Translating gives CASSPGVPNSYSGNTIYF.

The chain recombines TRBV25-1 with TRBJ2-6; D is uncertain. CDR1 is MGHDK and CDR2 is SYGVNS in the germline V gene. This CDR3 region has 14 residues. Trimming pared 0 bases from V and 4 bases from J, leaving 4 bases between. This CDR3 reads CASSEYRGANVLTF. The CDR3 nucleotides read TGTGCCAGCAGTGAATATCGGGGGGCCAACGTCCTGACTTTC.

This clone is a singleton in its sample. J is TRBJ2-7 and V is TRBV27; no clear D. The germline V and J ends were trimmed by 3 bases and 2 bases, with 11 bases remaining between them. Germline V gene data show CDR1 as MNHEY and CDR2 as SMNVEV (reference sequence). This CDR3 has 14 amino acids. This CDR3 reads CASSFGLQTYEQYF. In DNA, the CDR3 is TGTGCCAGCAGTTTTGGGCTTCAAACCTACGAGCAGTACTTC.